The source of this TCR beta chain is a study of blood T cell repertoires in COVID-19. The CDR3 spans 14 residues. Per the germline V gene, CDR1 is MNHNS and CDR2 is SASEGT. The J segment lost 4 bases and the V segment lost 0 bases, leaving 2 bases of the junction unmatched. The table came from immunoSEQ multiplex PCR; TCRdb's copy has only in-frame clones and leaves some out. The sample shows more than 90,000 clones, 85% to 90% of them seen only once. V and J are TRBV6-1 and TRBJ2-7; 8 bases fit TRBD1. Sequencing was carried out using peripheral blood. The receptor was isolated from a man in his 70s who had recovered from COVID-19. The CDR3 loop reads CASSEARGLYEQYF. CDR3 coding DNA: TGTGCCAGCAGTGAAGCCAGGGGGCTTTACGAGCAGTACTTC.